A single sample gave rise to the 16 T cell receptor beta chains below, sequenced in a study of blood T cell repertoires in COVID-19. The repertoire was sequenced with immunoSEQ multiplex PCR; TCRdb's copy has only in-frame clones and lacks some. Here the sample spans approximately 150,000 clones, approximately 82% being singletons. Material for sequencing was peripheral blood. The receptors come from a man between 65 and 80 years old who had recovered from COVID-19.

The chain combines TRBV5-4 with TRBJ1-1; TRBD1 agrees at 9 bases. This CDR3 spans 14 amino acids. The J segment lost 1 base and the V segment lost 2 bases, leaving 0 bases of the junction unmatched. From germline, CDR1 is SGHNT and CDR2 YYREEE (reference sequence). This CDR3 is CASSLQGANTEAFF. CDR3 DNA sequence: TGTGCCAGCAGCTTACAGGGGGCGAACACTGAAGCTTTCTTT.

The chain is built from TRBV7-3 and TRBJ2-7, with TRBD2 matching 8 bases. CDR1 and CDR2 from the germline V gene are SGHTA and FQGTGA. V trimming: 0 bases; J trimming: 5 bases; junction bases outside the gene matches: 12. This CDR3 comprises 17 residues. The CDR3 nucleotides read TGTGCCAGCAGCTTAACGAAAGCGGGAGACCCGAGCAACGAGCAGTACTTC. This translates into CASSLTKAGDPSNEQYF.

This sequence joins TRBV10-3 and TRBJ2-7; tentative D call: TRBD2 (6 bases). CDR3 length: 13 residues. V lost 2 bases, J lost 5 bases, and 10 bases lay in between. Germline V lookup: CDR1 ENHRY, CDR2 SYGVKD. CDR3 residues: CAISEREFDEQYF. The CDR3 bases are TGTGCCATCAGTGAGCGGGAGTTCGACGAGCAGTACTTC.

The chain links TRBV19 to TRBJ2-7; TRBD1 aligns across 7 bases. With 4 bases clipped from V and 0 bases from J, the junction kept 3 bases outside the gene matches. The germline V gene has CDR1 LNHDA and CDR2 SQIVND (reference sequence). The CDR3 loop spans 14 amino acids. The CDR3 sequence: CASSTGTVSYEQYF. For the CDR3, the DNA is TGTGCCAGTAGTACCGGGACAGTCTCCTACGAGCAGTACTTC. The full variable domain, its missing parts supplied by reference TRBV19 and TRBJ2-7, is DGGITQSPKYLFRKEGQNVTLSCEQNLNHDAMYWYRQDPGQGLRLIYYSQIVNDFQKGDIAEGYSVSREKKESFPLTVTSAQKNPTAFYLCASSTGTVSYEQYFGPGTRLTVT.

The CDR3 region is CASSLTGTYEQYF. In DNA, the CDR3 is TGTGCCAGCAGCTTGACAGGGACCTACGAGCAGTACTTC. V is TRBV5-4 and J is TRBJ2-7; a possible D gene is TRBD1 (6 bases). From germline, CDR1 is SGHNT and CDR2 YYREEE (reference sequence). V was pared by 1 base and J by 2 bases, with 7 bases between. This CDR3 is built from 13 residues.

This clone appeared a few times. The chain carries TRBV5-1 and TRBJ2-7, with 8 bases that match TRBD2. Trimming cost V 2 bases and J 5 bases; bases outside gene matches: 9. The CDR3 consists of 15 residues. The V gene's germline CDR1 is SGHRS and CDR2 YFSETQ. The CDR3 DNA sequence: TGCGCCAGCAGCTTTCGACTAGCGAGAGTCCACGAGCAGTACTTC. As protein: CASSFRLARVHEQYF. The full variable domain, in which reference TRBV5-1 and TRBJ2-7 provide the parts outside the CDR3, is KAGVTQTPRYLIKTRGQQVTLSCSPISGHRSVSWYQQTPGQGLQFLFEYFSETQRNKGNFPGRFSGRQFSNSRSEMNVSTLELGDSALYLCASSFRLARVHEQYFGPGTRLTVT.

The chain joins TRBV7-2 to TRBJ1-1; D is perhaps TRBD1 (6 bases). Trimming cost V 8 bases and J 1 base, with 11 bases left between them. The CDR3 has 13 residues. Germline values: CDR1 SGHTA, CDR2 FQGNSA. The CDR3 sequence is CASGGLGNTEAFF. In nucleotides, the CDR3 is TGTGCCAGCGGGGGCTTGGGGAACACTGAAGCTTTCTTT.

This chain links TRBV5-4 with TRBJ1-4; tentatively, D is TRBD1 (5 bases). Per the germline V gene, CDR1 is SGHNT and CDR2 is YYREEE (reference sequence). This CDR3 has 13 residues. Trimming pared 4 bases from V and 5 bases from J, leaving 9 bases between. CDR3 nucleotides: TGTGCCAGCAGCAGGCAGGGAAATGAAAAACTGTTTTTT. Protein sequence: CASSRQGNEKLFF.

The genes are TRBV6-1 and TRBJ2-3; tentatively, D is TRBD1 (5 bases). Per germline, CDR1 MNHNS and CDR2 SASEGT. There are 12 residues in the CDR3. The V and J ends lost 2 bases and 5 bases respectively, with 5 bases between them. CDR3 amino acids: CASSETGDTQYF. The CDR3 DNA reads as TGTGCCAGCAGTGAAACAGGAGATACGCAGTATTTT.

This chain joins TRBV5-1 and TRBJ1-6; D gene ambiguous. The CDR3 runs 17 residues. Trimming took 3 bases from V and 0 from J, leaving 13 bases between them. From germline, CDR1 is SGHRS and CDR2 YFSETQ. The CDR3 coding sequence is TGCGCCAGCAGCTGGACGGGGAGATCCTCCTATAATTCACCCCTCCACTTT. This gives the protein CASSWTGRSSYNSPLHF.

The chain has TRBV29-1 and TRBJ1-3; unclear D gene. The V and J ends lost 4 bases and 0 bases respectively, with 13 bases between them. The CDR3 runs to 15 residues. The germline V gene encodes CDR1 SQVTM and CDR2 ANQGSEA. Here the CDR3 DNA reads TGCAGCGTTGGACACAACGATCTCTCTGGAAACACCATATATTTT. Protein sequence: CSVGHNDLSGNTIYF.

For the CDR3, the DNA is TGTGCCAGCAGCGTAGGTGTTGGCAGGGGGAACACCGGGGAGCTGTTTTTT. Its translation: CASSVGVGRGNTGELFF. The chain uses TRBV9 and TRBJ2-2, with D possibly being TRBD1 (6 bases). There are 17 residues in the CDR3. Germline V CDR1 and CDR2: SGDLS, YYNGEE. Trimming shortened V by 0 bases and J by 1 base, and 13 bases separated the two germline ends.

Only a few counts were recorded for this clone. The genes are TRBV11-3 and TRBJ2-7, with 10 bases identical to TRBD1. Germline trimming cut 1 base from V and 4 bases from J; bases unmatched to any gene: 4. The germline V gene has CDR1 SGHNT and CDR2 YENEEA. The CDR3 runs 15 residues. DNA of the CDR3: TGTGCCAGCAGCTTAGCACGGGACAGGGGATACGAGCAGTACTTC. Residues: CASSLARDRGYEQYF.

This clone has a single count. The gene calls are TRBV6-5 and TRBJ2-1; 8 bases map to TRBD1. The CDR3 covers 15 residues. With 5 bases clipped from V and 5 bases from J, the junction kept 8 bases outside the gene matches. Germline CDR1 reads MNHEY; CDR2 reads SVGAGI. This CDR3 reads CASSQWGQAHNEQFF. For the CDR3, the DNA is TGTGCCAGCAGTCAATGGGGACAGGCCCACAATGAGCAGTTCTTC.

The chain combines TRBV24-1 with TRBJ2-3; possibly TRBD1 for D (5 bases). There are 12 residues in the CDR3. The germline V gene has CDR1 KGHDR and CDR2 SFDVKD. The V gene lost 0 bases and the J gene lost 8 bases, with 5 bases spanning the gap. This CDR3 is CATSDLRGTQYF. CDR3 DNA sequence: TGTGCCACCAGTGATTTGAGGGGTACGCAGTATTTT.

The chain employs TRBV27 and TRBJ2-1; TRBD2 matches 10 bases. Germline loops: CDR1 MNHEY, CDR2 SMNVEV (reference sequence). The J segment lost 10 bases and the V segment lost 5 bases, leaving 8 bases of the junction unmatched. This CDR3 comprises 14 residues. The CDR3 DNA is TGTGCCAGCAGTCCCGGGGTAGCGGGAGGCGAGCAGTTCTTC. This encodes CASSPGVAGGEQFF.